The rows below give T cell receptor beta chains drawn from one sample of a study of beta chain features in type 1 diabetes. Method: immunoSEQ multiplex PCR; TCRdb's copy keeps in-frame clones and lacks some. Among 350,000 to 450,000 clones, over 11% were seen once, and the ten largest hold around 0.035%. Sequences were obtained from naive CD4+ T cells from blood. The receptors originated from a young man in good health. Both conserved end residues are part of each CDR3. D genes are given only for firm matches. Some rows mark clone size as missing; the rest say once, few, many or name a class of expanded clone.

few	.	TRBJ1-2	TRBV5-4	CASSRTQGKDGYTF	TGTGCCAGCAGCAGAACGCAGGGGAAAGATGGCTACACCTTC
.	TRBD1	TRBJ2-3	TRBV7-2	CASSLGLGQDNTDTQYF	TGTGCCAGCAGCTTAGGATTAGGACAGGATAACACAGATACGCAGTATTTT
few	TRBD1	TRBJ1-5	TRBV29-1	CSVRQGNQPQHF	TGCAGCGTTCGACAGGGAAATCAGCCCCAGCATTTT
.	.	TRBJ2-2	TRBV30	CAWSVIIPTGELFF	TGTGCCTGGAGTGTAATTATCCCCACCGGGGAGCTGTTTTTT
few	TRBD2	TRBJ2-5	TRBV4-2	CASTLTGGKETQYF	TGTGCCAGCACCCTTACGGGGGGGAAAGAGACCCAGTACTTC
few	.	TRBJ2-3	TRBV2	CARRETGTDTQYF	TGTGCCAGACGGGAGACTGGCACAGATACGCAGTATTTT
.	.	TRBJ1-3	TRBV23-1	CASSQHLRAKDTIYF	TGCGCCAGCAGTCAACACTTAAGAGCAAAAGACACCATATATTTT
few	TRBD1	TRBJ1-4	TRBV4-3	CASSQTDREKLFF	TGCGCCAGCAGCCAAACGGACAGGGAGAAACTGTTTTTT
few	.	TRBJ1-4	TRBV7-9	CASSEGGVVAILFF	TGTGCCAGCAGCGAAGGTGGGGTTGTTGCTATACTGTTTTTT
.	.	TRBJ2-7	TRBV9	CASSVGQSSYEQYF	TGTGCCAGCAGCGTCGGACAAAGCTCCTACGAGCAGTACTTC
.	.	TRBJ2-3	TRBV4-1	CASSRYYTDTQYF	TGCGCCAGCAGCCGATACTACACAGATACGCAGTATTTT
.	TRBD2	TRBJ2-3	TRBV29-1	CSVASTSGTLTDTQYF	TGCAGCGTTGCTTCGACTAGCGGGACCCTCACAGATACGCAGTATTTT
.	.	TRBJ2-2	TRBV7-9	CASSLGRGVGTGELFF	TGTGCCAGCAGCTTAGGGCGGGGAGTTGGAACCGGGGAGCTGTTTTTT
once	.	TRBJ2-2	TRBV9	CASSVQQANTGELFF	TGTGCCAGCAGCGTTCAACAGGCGAACACCGGGGAGCTGTTTTTT
.	.	TRBJ1-1	TRBV10-3	CAIRDSWDTEAFF	TGTGCCATCAGGGACAGTTGGGACACTGAAGCTTTCTTT
few	.	TRBJ2-1	TRBV9	CASSRYLEAGSSYNEQFF	TGTGCCAGCAGCAGATACCTAGAAGCAGGGAGCTCCTACAATGAGCAGTTCTTC
few	.	TRBJ2-3	TRBV9	CASSVAPITDTQYF	TGTGCCAGCAGCGTAGCACCTATAACAGATACGCAGTATTTT
.	.	TRBJ1-6	TRBV6-1	CASSVETRDSPLHF	TGTGCCAGCAGTGTGGAGACAAGGGATTCACCCCTCCACTTT
.	.	TRBJ2-3	TRBV7-2	CASSLRSISGGVSTDTQYF	TGTGCCAGCAGCTTACGCTCCATTTCAGGCGGGGTTAGCACAGATACGCAGTATTTT
many	.	TRBJ2-5	TRBV14	CASSQVGTQYF	TGTGCCAGCAGCCAAGTTGGGACCCAGTACTTC
few	.	TRBJ1-4	TRBV4-3	CASSHHPGPSNEKLFF	TGCGCCAGCAGCCATCATCCGGGACCGAGTAATGAAAAACTGTTTTTT
few	TRBD2	TRBJ2-3	TRBV29-1	CSVEGRGTSRFTDTQYF	TGCAGCGTTGAAGGTCGTGGGACTAGCCGTTTCACAGATACGCAGTATTTT
.	TRBD1	TRBJ1-2	TRBV5-1	CASSPGQGSGYTF	TGCGCCAGCAGCCCTGGACAGGGGTCCGGCTACACCTTC
few	.	TRBJ2-3	TRBV15	CATRQSVLSTDTQYF	TGTGCCACCCGACAGAGCGTCCTTAGCACAGATACGCAGTATTTT
few	.	TRBJ2-5	TRBV9	CASSPHMRGQETQYF	TGTGCCAGCAGCCCCCATATGAGGGGCCAAGAGACCCAGTACTTC
.	TRBD2	TRBJ2-3	TRBV2	CASSELAGASTDTQYF	TGTGCCAGCAGCGAACTAGCGGGTGCTAGCACAGATACGCAGTATTTT
.	.	TRBJ2-5	TRBV18	CASSPLGGQETQYF	TGTGCCAGCTCACCATTAGGGGGCCAAGAGACCCAGTACTTC
.	TRBD1	TRBJ1-2	TRBV6-5	CASAGGARYGYTF	TGTGCCAGTGCAGGGGGCGCCCGGTATGGCTACACCTTC
.	TRBD2	TRBJ2-3	TRBV7-6	CASSRGGSGTTDTQYF	TGTGCCAGCAGCCGGGGGGGTAGCGGGACTACAGATACGCAGTATTTT
.	TRBD1	TRBJ1-4	TRBV7-2	CASSLEGQGDEKLFF	TGTGCCAGCAGCTTGGAGGGACAGGGAGATGAAAAACTGTTTTTT
.	.	TRBJ1-5	TRBV18	CASSPDTGRNQPQHF	TGTGCCAGCTCACCTGACACAGGGAGGAATCAGCCCCAGCATTTT
.	.	TRBJ1-1	TRBV25-1	CASRWGHLNTEAFF	TGTGCCAGCCGATGGGGACACTTGAACACTGAAGCTTTCTTT